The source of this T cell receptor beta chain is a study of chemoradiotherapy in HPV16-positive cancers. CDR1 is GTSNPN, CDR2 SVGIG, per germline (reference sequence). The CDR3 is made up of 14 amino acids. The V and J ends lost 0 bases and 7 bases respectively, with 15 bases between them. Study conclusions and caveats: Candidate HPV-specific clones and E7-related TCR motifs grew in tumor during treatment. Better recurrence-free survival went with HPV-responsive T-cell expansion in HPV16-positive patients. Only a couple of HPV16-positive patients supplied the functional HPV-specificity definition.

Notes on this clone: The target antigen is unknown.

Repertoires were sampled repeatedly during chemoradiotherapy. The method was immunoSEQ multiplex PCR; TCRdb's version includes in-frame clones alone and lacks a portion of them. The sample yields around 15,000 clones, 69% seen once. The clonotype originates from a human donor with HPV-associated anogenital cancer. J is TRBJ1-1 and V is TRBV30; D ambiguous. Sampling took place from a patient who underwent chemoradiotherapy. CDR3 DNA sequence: TGTGCCTGGAGTGTGGTAGGAGGATCATATGAAGCTTTCTTT. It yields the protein CAWSVVGGSYEAFF.